This T cell receptor (beta chain) appears in the sequencing data of a study of CD8+CD57+ T cells in acquired aplastic anemia. TCR beta VDJ and CDR3 were profiled, and genomic DNA was the template. MiXCR, run by TCRdb on the reads, gives a single entry per CDR3 protein. Here the sample spans 150,000 or so distinct CDR3 sequences, about 48% being singletons. The authors sequenced patients whose flow cytometry had shown CD8+CD57+ cell expansion. Each patient gave a blood sample that was collected before any therapy had been received. CDR1 is SNHLY and CDR2 is FYNNEI in the germline V gene. CDR3 length equals 15 residues. V was trimmed by 4 bases and J by 4 bases, leaving 16 bases between them.

The sample consisted of sorted CD4+, CD8+, or CD8+CD57+ T cells (not recorded which) from PBMCs. V and J are TRBV2 and TRBJ1-1, with a weak D call TRBD1 (6 bases). This TCR was sampled from a human donor with aplastic anemia. The DNA of the CDR3 is TGTGCCAGCAGTGTCACGGGGGCGACAGGCACTGAAGCTTTCTTT. As protein: CASSVTGATGTEAFF. The full variable domain, its missing parts supplied by reference TRBV2 and TRBJ1-1, is EPEVTQTPSHQVTQMGQEVILRCVPISNHLYFYWYRQILGQKVEFLVSFYNNEISEKSEIFDDQFSVERPDGSNFTLKIRSTKLEDSAMYFCASSVTGATGTEAFFGQGTRLTVV.